This paragraph reports one T cell receptor beta chain. Its antigen is still unknown. Germline and junction disagree at one end, which may indicate a read error. This entry belongs to a study of identical twins. Study-wide findings and caveats: Reduced insertions were recorded for abundant cord blood beta clonotypes, with no such pattern in memory repertoires. Its conclusions, products of cross-sectional statistical analysis, did not come from following the same donors. Analyses of zero insertions could, in part, be confounded by invariant MAIT and iNKT cells.

This CDR3 is 12 amino acids long. The germline V gene encodes CDR1 MNHEY and CDR2 SVGAGI. A universal primer site arose from template switching, and cDNA bore unique molecular identifiers. One entry per CDR3 protein, called by TCRdb with MiXCR from the 5' RACE reads. Of 1.5 million to 2 million distinct CDR3 sequences in the sample, 32% are singletons; the top ten hold around 0.25%. The sequence came from a newborn girl in good health. Sequenced input: cord blood. This chain connects TRBV6-5 to TRBJ1-5; tentative D call: TRBD1 (5 bases). The CDR3 DNA reads TGTGCCACTAGACGGGGCAATCAGCCTCAGCATTTT. Translated, it gives CATRRGNQPQHF.